These 3 T cell receptor beta chains share one sample of origin, sequenced in a study of identical twins. TCRdb re-called the 5' RACE reads through MiXCR, storing one row per CDR3 protein. The repertoire includes approximately 600,000 distinct CDR3 sequences, roughly 6.6% of them detected once, and less than 2% sits in the top ten. These data were also reused for a study on yellow fever vaccine responses in identical twins.

The sample was PBMCs. These receptors were obtained from a woman younger than 30 in good health.

This clonotype appeared many times. This rearrangement joins TRBV5-6 to TRBJ1-3; D is ambiguous. From germline, CDR1 is SGHDT and CDR2 YYEEEE. The CDR3 has 14 residues. Trimming took off 0 bases at V and 2 bases at J, with 6 bases between the two ends. The CDR3 DNA sequence: TGTGCCAGCAGCTTGGACCATACTGGAAACACCATATATTTT. Amino acids: CASSLDHTGNTIYF.

This clonotype has only a few counts. The chain has TRBV7-6 and TRBJ2-5; the match to TRBD1 covers 11 bases. After removal of 5 bases from V and 2 bases from J, the junction contained 10 bases not matched to a gene. The CDR3 contains 17 residues. Germline CDR1 reads SGHVS; CDR2 reads FNYEAQ. CDR3: CASSRGQGAVVQETQYF. The CDR3 DNA is TGTGCCAGCAGCCGCGGACAGGGGGCTGTCGTACAAGAGACCCAGTACTTC.

This clonotype was found a few times. V usage is TRBV6-1 and J usage is TRBJ2-7; D could derive from TRBD1 or TRBD2 (5 bases each). Trimming shortened V by 3 bases and J by 5 bases, and 20 bases separated the two germline ends. The germline gives CDR1 MNHNS, CDR2 SASEGT. The CDR3 length is 16 residues. The CDR3 region has the DNA TGTGCCAGCAGTGATGCCCCAGGACACGTCGGGGACGAGCAGTACGTC. It specifies CASSDAPGHVGDEQYV.